The entry below gives a single TCR beta chain sequence along with its context. The record originates from a study of blood T cell repertoires in COVID-19. On the study more broadly: T cells, B-cell-depleted T cells, or PBMCs supplied cDNA or gDNA.

Original methodology: Amplified reference gene primers provided the basis for estimating nucleated cell counts. Only in-frame clones appear in the TCRdb table, and some are missing; sequencing was by immunoSEQ multiplex PCR. V, J and clone size were drawn from that table, and D and trimming were deduced from the DNA. The sample has more than 85,000 clones, over 75% seen once; the top ten hold roughly 6.5%. J gave up 8 bases and V 5 bases, and 8 bases lay outside the gene matches. The germline V gene has CDR1 SGHTA and CDR2 FQGNSA. The CDR3 has 14 amino acids. V and J are TRBV7-2 and TRBJ1-2; 10 bases match TRBD1. The TCR was taken from a woman in her forties or fifties with acute or convalescent COVID-19. Sequenced sample: peripheral blood. The CDR3 here is CASSPDRGHRGYTF. In DNA, the CDR3 is TGTGCCAGCAGCCCAGACAGGGGGCATAGGGGCTACACCTTC.